The source of this TCR beta chain is a study of T cell changes during pregnancy in multiple sclerosis. This CDR3 spans 12 amino acids. Germline CDR1 and CDR2: MDHEN and SYDVKM. Trimming left V 6 bases short and J 7 bases short, with 9 bases between. This table comes from immunoSEQ multiplex PCR, and its TCRdb copy is limited to in-frame clones, with some not included. The repertoire consists of 79,000 or so clones, with roughly nine tenths occurring once and the leading ten covering less than 4%. The J gene is TRBJ2-2, the V gene TRBV28, with D maybe TRBD1 (6 bases). The sequence came from a female donor with multiple sclerosis, enrolled in a pregnancy study. This specimen consisted of peripheral blood, obtained before pregnancy. The DNA of the CDR3 is TGTGCCAGCAGACAGGGCCTCGGGGAGCTGTTTTTT. Residues: CASRQGLGELFF.